Listed below are T cell receptor beta chains from one sample, sequenced in a study of CD8+CD57+ T cells in acquired aplastic anemia. TCRdb processed the reads anew with MiXCR; each CDR3 protein has one entry. The sample carries about 400,000 distinct CDR3 sequences, just under 70% recorded once. Sequencing was carried out using sorted CD4+, CD8+, or CD8+CD57+ T cells (not recorded which) from PBMCs. These receptors were taken from a human donor in good health, serving as a control. Each CDR3 is given with its conserved first and last residue.

J gene | V gene | CDR3 protein
TRBJ1-4 | TRBV12-5 | CASGLVLRGRNEKLFF
TRBJ2-2 | TRBV9 | CASSVAGSGVTGELFF
TRBJ2-3 | TRBV5-1 | CASSLKDRGMQYF
TRBJ1-1 | TRBV6-5 | CASSYSTTGNTEAFF
TRBJ1-1 | TRBV5-8 | CASSLPVEGTEAFF
TRBJ2-5 | TRBV29-1 | CSVEIMGTESYYF
TRBJ1-4 | TRBV12-5 | CASRGDGVGEKLFF
TRBJ2-2 | TRBV9 | CASSRDAGDTGELFF
TRBJ1-6 | TRBV7-2 | CASELPRTVHGQYLHF
TRBJ2-7 | TRBV6-1 | CASILRDSLSYEQYF
TRBJ2-3 | TRBV6-6 | CASAKSRGDTQYF
TRBJ2-7 | TRBV2 | CASSDLAGDHEQYF
TRBJ1-1 | TRBV7-3 | CASSRQGEGEAFF
TRBJ1-1 | TRBV20-1 | CSALIHLAAFF
TRBJ1-2 | TRBV19 | CASWNRGRNYSYTF
TRBJ2-1 | TRBV10-3 | CATKGVDNNEQFF
TRBJ1-2 | TRBV12-3/TRBV12-4 | CASSQERTAASGYTF
TRBJ1-5 | TRBV7-6 | CASSTGTGGNNQPQHF
TRBJ1-2 | TRBV5-1 | CASSQERNTDGYTF
TRBJ1-4 | TRBV19 | CASSRQGRASKTFF
TRBJ1-2 | TRBV2 | CASSYTGTGRIGYTF
TRBJ1-2 | TRBV4-1 | CASRLDRKEGYTF
TRBJ1-6 | TRBV5-5 | CASSLYRGQGESPLHF
TRBJ1-2 | TRBV7-2 | CASSLEVASDGYTF
TRBJ2-6 | TRBV11-1 | CASSLGGEAGANVLTF